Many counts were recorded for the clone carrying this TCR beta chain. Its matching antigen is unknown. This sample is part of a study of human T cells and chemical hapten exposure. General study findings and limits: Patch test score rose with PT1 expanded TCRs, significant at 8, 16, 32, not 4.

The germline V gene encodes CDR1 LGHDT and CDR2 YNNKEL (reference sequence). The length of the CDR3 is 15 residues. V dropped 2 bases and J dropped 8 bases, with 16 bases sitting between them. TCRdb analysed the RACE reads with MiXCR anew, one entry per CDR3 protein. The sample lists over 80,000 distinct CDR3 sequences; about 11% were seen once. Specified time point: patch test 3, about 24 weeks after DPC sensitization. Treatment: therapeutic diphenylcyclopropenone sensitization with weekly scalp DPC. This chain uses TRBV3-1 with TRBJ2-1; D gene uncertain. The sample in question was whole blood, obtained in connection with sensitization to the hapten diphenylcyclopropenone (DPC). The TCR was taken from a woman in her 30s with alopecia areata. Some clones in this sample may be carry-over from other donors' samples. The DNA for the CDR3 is TGTGCCAGCAGCCAACAGCTTCCCCCAGTCCATGAGCAGTTCTTC. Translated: CASSQQLPPVHEQFF.